One sample yielded the 30 T cell receptor beta chains listed below, sequenced in a study of shared clonotypes between healthy human individuals. The table came from immunoSEQ multiplex PCR; TCRdb's copy has only in-frame clones and leaves some out. Among roughly 490,000 clones, approximately 79% were seen once, and the ten largest hold around 12%. The specimen sequenced was PBMCs. The receptors derive from a woman between 35 and 50 years old in good health. Some clones in this sample may be carry-over from other donors' samples.

This clone occurred many times. The V and J genes are TRBV18 and TRBJ2-7, with D uncertain. This CDR3 is built from 15 residues. V lost 6 bases, J lost 0 bases, and 15 bases lay in between. CDR1 KGHSH and CDR2 LQKENI come from the germline V gene. The chain's CDR3 is CASSPERAPSYEQYF. CDR3 bases: TGTGCCAGCTCCCCTGAAAGGGCCCCCTCCTACGAGCAGTACTTC.

CDR3 loop: CASSEAEEGSYEQYF. The CDR3 coding sequence is TGTGCCAGCAGTGAAGCGGAGGAGGGGTCCTACGAGCAGTACTTC. This sequence joins TRBV6-1 and TRBJ2-5; D might be TRBD2 (6 bases). Near its end, the DNA agrees better with TRBJ2-7, so the J call may be wrong. Per the germline V gene, CDR1 is MNHNS and CDR2 is SASEGT. This CDR3 region has 15 residues.

The chain couples TRBV18 to TRBJ2-7, with D perhaps assigned TRBD1 or TRBD2 (5 bases each). V lost 4 bases and J lost 1, with 11 bases in between. Germline loops: CDR1 KGHSH, CDR2 LQKENI. The CDR3 runs to 14 residues. The CDR3 region has the DNA TGTGCCAGCTCACTCGGGACCCTGTCCTACGAGCAGTACTTC. Translated: CASSLGTLSYEQYF.

In this sample, this clone turned up once. J is TRBJ1-1 and V is TRBV27, with D perhaps matching TRBD1 (6 bases). CDR3 length: 12 amino acids. V gave up 6 bases and J gave up 4 bases, with 9 bases separating them. The germline gives CDR1 MNHEY, CDR2 SMNVEV (reference sequence). CDR3: CASRTGFTEAFF. Here the CDR3 DNA reads TGTGCCAGCAGAACAGGGTTCACTGAAGCTTTCTTT.

CDR3 sequence reads: CASSLNLGQSFYGYTF. CDR3 nucleotides: TGTGCCAGCAGCTTGAACCTGGGACAGTCTTTCTATGGCTACACCTTC. V gene TRBV13 combines with J gene TRBJ1-2; TRBD1 aligns across 7 bases. There are 16 residues in the CDR3. V was pared by 3 bases and J by 4 bases, with 11 bases of the junction left unmatched. CDR1 and CDR2 (germline): PRHDT, FYEKMQ (reference sequence).

The rearrangement uses TRBV23-1 and TRBJ1-5; D perhaps matches TRBD1 (6 bases). Being an ORF, TRBV23-1 has a function that is uncertain. Trimming pared 7 bases from V and 1 base from J, leaving 29 bases between. The length of the CDR3 is 20 residues. The chain's CDR3 is CASILGPGVRDNRSNQPQHF. CDR3 sequence (DNA): TGCGCCAGCATTTTAGGTCCGGGGGTAAGGGACAACAGGAGCAATCAGCCCCAGCATTTT.

The chain carries TRBV5-1 and TRBJ2-3, with 15 bases identical to TRBD2. This CDR3 region has 18 residues. After removal of 7 bases from V and 4 bases from J, the junction contained 13 bases not matched to a gene. Germline V gene data show CDR1 as SGHRS and CDR2 as YFSETQ. CDR3 protein: CASSRGLAGGGPSDTQYF. The CDR3 DNA reads TGCGCCAGCTCGAGGGGACTAGCGGGAGGTGGTCCATCAGATACGCAGTATTTT.

The V call is TRBV5-1, the J call TRBJ2-6, with D possibly being TRBD2 (5 bases). V was clipped by 4 bases and J by 0 bases, with 11 bases between them. This CDR3 spans 16 amino acids. CDR1 and CDR2 from the germline V gene are SGHRS and YFSETQ. In nucleotides, the CDR3 is TGCGCCAGCAGCCTAGAAGGGAGCTCTGGGGCCAACGTCCTGACTTTC. This encodes CASSLEGSSGANVLTF.

The V call is TRBV6-5, the J call TRBJ2-1; possible D gene TRBD1, 5 bases. Per the germline V gene, CDR1 is MNHEY and CDR2 is SVGAGI. Trimming cost V 9 bases and J 2 bases, with 11 bases left between them. This CDR3 has 13 residues. The CDR3 DNA reads TGTGCCAGTGGGGCGGATGCCTACAATGAGCAGTTCTTC. Translation: CASGADAYNEQFF.

The chain couples TRBV2 to TRBJ1-1, with no clear D. The CDR3 has 15 residues. CDR1 and CDR2 (germline): SNHLY, FYNNEI. V lost 3 bases, J lost 1 base, and 12 bases lay in between. As DNA, the CDR3 is TGTGCCAGCAGTGACAGGCGCGAGGCGAACACTGAAGCTTTCTTT. Residues: CASSDRREANTEAFF.

This clone was picked up a small number of times. The genes are TRBV10-3 and TRBJ1-2; 7 bases match TRBD1. The V gene's germline CDR1 is ENHRY and CDR2 SYGVKD. The CDR3 sequence is 14 residues long. Trimming removed 4 bases from V and 7 bases from J; junction bases left unmatched: 9. This CDR3 reads CAISGVQGLFGYTF. The CDR3 DNA is TGTGCCATCAGTGGCGTACAGGGGTTGTTTGGCTACACCTTC.

In its sample, this clone was seen many times. The J gene is TRBJ2-3, the V gene TRBV6-6; tentative D call: TRBD1 (5 bases). The V gene lost 6 bases and the J gene lost 0 bases, with 13 bases spanning the gap. There are 15 residues in the CDR3. Germline V gene sequence: CDR1 MNHNY, CDR2 SVGAGI (reference sequence). The CDR3, as DNA: TGTGCCAGCAGCCCAGGGTTGGGTAGCACAGATACGCAGTATTTT. This sequence encodes CASSPGLGSTDTQYF.

This chain links TRBV6-1 with TRBJ2-1; D may be TRBD1 (6 bases). The germline V gene encodes CDR1 MNHNS and CDR2 SASEGT. Trimming pared 6 bases from V and 5 bases from J, leaving 17 bases between. This CDR3 spans 15 amino acids. CDR3 bases: TGTGCCAGCAGGATCCAGGGGCTTTTTGACAATGAGCAGTTCTTC. It is translated as CASRIQGLFDNEQFF.

This clone was observed a single time. The V gene is TRBV27, the J gene TRBJ1-2; 7 nucleotides agree with TRBD1. Germline CDR1 is MNHEY and CDR2 is SMNVEV (reference sequence). CDR3 length equals 18 residues. Germline trimming cut 6 bases from V and 3 bases from J; bases unmatched to any gene: 19. The CDR3 sequence: CASRASRTGALPYYGYTF. For the CDR3, the DNA is TGTGCCAGCAGAGCTTCACGGACAGGCGCCCTCCCCTACTATGGCTACACCTTC.

The chain combines TRBV15 with TRBJ1-1; D is possibly TRBD1 (5 bases). The CDR3 runs to 13 residues. Deletions cut 5 bases from V and 0 bases from J, with 7 bases between. The germline CDR1 and CDR2 sequences are LNHNV and YYDKDF (reference sequence). CDR3: CATSVGVNTEAFF. The DNA for the CDR3 is TGTGCCACCAGCGTGGGGGTGAACACTGAAGCTTTCTTT.

J is TRBJ2-7 and V is TRBV18; 12 bases are a match to TRBD2. Germline V lookup: CDR1 KGHSH, CDR2 LQKENI. V lost 3 bases, J lost 6 bases, and 9 bases stayed unmatched. The CDR3 loop spans 16 amino acids. The CDR3 bases are TGTGCCAGCTCACCTGGGCTAGCGGGAGGGCCTAGCGAGCAGTACTTC. It yields the protein CASSPGLAGGPSEQYF.

Concerning this clone itself: This may be a read error: a much more frequent sequence differs by one nucleotide. The chain links TRBV7-2 to TRBJ1-2, with TRBD1 identical over 8 bases. This CDR3 region has 14 residues. Per the germline V gene, CDR1 is SGHTA and CDR2 is FQGNSA. With V trimmed by 5 bases and J by 0 bases, 2 bases remained unmatched. CDR3 in DNA: TGTGCCAGCAGCGACAGGGGCCCTAACTATGGCTACACCTTC. Amino acid sequence: CASSDRGPNYGYTF.

The gene calls are TRBV4-1 and TRBJ2-5; D is ambiguous. Germline V gene lookup returns CDR1 MGHRA and CDR2 YSYEKL. CDR3 length: 16 residues. V shed 4 bases and J shed 2 bases, with 17 bases lying between them. The CDR3 loop reads CASSRQAGNSQETQYF. The CDR3 DNA reads TGCGCCAGCAGCCGCCAGGCAGGCAACTCTCAAGAGACCCAGTACTTC.

The rearrangement links TRBV19 to TRBJ1-1; possible D gene TRBD1, 5 bases. V dropped 6 bases and J dropped 5 bases, with 13 bases sitting between them. Germline CDR1 LNHDA, CDR2 SQIVND (reference sequence). This CDR3 contains 13 residues. The CDR3 here is CASRISRETEAFF. The CDR3 nucleotides read TGTGCCAGTAGAATCTCCAGGGAAACTGAAGCTTTCTTT.

The chain joins TRBV27 to TRBJ2-4; TRBD2 matches 14 bases. This CDR3 has 16 amino acids. Trimming took 3 bases from V and 6 from J; bases not matched to a gene: 4. The V gene's germline CDR1 is MNHEY and CDR2 SMNVEV (reference sequence). The CDR3 spells CASSLGTSGSINIQYF. CDR3 coding DNA: TGTGCCAGCAGTTTGGGGACTAGCGGGAGTATAAACATTCAGTACTTC.

Note on this clone: Other DNA sequences from this sample encode an identical CDR3 as well. The rearrangement uses TRBV5-1 and TRBJ2-3; D is uncertain. Trimming shortened V by 0 bases and J by 2 bases, and 7 bases separated the two germline ends. The CDR3 is 14 amino acids. Germline V gene lookup returns CDR1 SGHRS and CDR2 YFSETQ. This chain's CDR3 is CASSLDSPTDTQYF. DNA for the CDR3: TGCGCCAGCAGCTTGGACAGCCCCACAGATACGCAGTATTTT. Based on the CDR3 plus reference TRBV5-1 and TRBJ2-3, the full variable domain is KAGVTQTPRYLIKTRGQQVTLSCSPISGHRSVSWYQQTPGQGLQFLFEYFSETQRNKGNFPGRFSGRQFSNSRSEMNVSTLELGDSALYLCASSLDSPTDTQYFGPGTRLTVL.

V gene TRBV5-1 combines with J gene TRBJ1-4, with D perhaps TRBD1 (5 bases). Germline V gives CDR1 SGHRS, CDR2 YFSETQ. The CDR3 has 16 amino acids. Trimming took off 4 bases at V and 0 bases at J, with 13 bases between the two ends. In nucleotides, the CDR3 is TGCGCCAGCAGCCCGGGACTGCTCCCAACTAATGAAAAACTGTTTTTT. Amino acid sequence: CASSPGLLPTNEKLFF.

This sequence joins TRBV5-1 and TRBJ2-2, with D hard to call. This CDR3 spans 13 amino acids. V was clipped by 0 bases and J by 6 bases, with 6 bases between them. Germline CDR1 SGHRS, CDR2 YFSETQ. CDR3 sequence (DNA): TGCGCCAGCAGCTTGGAGGTGGCCGGGGAGCTGTTTTTT. Its translation: CASSLEVAGELFF.

This clone was seen ten or more times. The chain carries TRBV28 and TRBJ2-2, with D possibly TRBD2 on 6 matching bases. The CDR3 loop spans 17 amino acids. With 7 bases removed from V and 0 bases from J, the gap between germline ends came to 18 bases. The V gene's germline CDR1 is MDHEN and CDR2 SYDVKM. The CDR3 reads CASKSLARWTNTGELFF. CDR3 in DNA: TGTGCCAGCAAGAGTCTAGCGCGCTGGACGAACACCGGGGAGCTGTTTTTT.

This clone was seen more than once but under ten times. The CDR3 DNA reads TGTGCCAGTGCACAGAGCTCCTACGAGCAGTACTTC. Its protein product is CASAQSSYEQYF. The chain couples TRBV6-6 to TRBJ2-7; no firm D call. From germline, CDR1 is MNHNY and CDR2 SVGAGI (reference sequence). The V and J ends lost 9 bases and 0 bases respectively, with 9 bases between them. The CDR3 has 12 residues.

J is TRBJ1-2 and V is TRBV10-2; 7 nucleotides match TRBD1. Looked up from germline, CDR1 is WSHSY and CDR2 is SAAADI. CDR3 length equals 14 residues. Trimming cost V 4 bases and J 4 bases; bases outside gene matches: 6. In DNA, the CDR3 is TGCGCCAGCAGTGGTGACAGGGATAGCTATGGCTACACCTTC. Translation gives CASSGDRDSYGYTF.

The CDR3 nucleotides read TGTGCCAGCTCACCACTGGTCTCTGGGGCCAACGTCCTGACTTTC. Translation: CASSPLVSGANVLTF. This chain links TRBV18 with TRBJ2-6; no clear D. There are 15 residues in the CDR3. In germline, CDR1 is KGHSH, CDR2 LQKENI. V shed 1 base and J shed 0 bases, with 4 bases lying between them.

The chain combines TRBV19 with TRBJ2-7; 10 bases agree with TRBD2. There are 16 residues in the CDR3. The trim removed 5 bases at V and 2 bases at J, leaving 9 bases unmatched. CDR1 and CDR2 from the germline V gene are LNHDA and SQIVND (reference sequence). The CDR3 DNA follows: TGTGCCAGTAGTGCCGGACTAGCGGTTACCCCCTACGAGCAGTACTTC. The encoded protein is CASSAGLAVTPYEQYF.

A few counts support this clone. The V call is TRBV2, the J call TRBJ2-5, with TRBD1 matching 9 bases. Germline loops: CDR1 SNHLY, CDR2 FYNNEI. The CDR3 is made up of 13 amino acids. The trim removed 6 bases at V and 5 bases at J, leaving 4 bases unmatched. The CDR3 DNA sequence: TGTGCCAGCAGCCCTGGGACAGGGGAGACCCAGTACTTC. Protein sequence: CASSPGTGETQYF.

The chain combines TRBV5-1 with TRBJ1-2; the match to TRBD1 covers 7 bases. The junction had 7 bases not matched to a gene; V was cut back by 0 bases and J by 5 bases. CDR3 length: 15 amino acids. Germline CDR1 SGHRS, CDR2 YFSETQ. As DNA, the CDR3 is TGCGCCAGCAGCTTGGATCCCGCAGGGGGTTATGGCTACACCTTC. This codes for CASSLDPAGGYGYTF. The full variable domain, with the rest looked up from reference TRBV5-1 and TRBJ1-2, is KAGVTQTPRYLIKTRGQQVTLSCSPISGHRSVSWYQQTPGQGLQFLFEYFSETQRNKGNFPGRFSGRQFSNSRSEMNVSTLELGDSALYLCASSLDPAGGYGYTFGSGTRLTVV.